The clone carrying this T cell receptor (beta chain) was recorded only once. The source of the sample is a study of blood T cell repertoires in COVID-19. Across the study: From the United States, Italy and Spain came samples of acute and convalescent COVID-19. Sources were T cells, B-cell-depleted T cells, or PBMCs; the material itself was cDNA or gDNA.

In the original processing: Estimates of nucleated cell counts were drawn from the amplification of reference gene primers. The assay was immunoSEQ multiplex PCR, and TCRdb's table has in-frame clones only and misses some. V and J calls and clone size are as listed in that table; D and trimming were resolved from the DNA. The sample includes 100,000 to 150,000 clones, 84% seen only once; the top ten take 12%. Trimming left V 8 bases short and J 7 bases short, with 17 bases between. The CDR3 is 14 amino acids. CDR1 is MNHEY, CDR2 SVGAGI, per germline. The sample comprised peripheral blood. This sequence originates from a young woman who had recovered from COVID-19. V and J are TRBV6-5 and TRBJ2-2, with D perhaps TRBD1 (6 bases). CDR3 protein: CASRGTGKIGELFF. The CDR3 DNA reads TGTGCCAGCCGCGGAACAGGGAAGATCGGGGAGCTGTTTTTT.